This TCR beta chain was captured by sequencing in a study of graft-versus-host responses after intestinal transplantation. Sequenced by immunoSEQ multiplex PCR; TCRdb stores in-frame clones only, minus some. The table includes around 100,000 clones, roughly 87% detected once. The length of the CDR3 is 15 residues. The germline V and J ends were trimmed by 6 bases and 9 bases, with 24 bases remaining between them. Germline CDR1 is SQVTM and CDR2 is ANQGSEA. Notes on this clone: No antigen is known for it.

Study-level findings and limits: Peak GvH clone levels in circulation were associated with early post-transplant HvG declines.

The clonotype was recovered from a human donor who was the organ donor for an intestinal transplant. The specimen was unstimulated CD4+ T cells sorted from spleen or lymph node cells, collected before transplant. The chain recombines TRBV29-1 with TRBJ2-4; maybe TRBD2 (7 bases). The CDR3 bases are TGCAGCGTCGTTGGCGGGGGCTCGGGGGCGGTCATTCAGTACTTC. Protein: CSVVGGGSGAVIQYF.